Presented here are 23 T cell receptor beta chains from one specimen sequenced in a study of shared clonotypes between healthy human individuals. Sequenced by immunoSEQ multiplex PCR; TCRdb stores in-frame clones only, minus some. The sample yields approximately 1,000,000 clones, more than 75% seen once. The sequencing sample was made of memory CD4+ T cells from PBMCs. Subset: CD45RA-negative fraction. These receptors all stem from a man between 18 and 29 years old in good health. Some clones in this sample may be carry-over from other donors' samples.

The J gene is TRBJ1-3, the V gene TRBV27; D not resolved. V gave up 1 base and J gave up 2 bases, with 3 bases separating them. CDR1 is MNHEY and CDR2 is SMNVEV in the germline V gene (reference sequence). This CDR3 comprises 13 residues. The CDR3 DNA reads TGTGCCAGCAGTTTATGGGCTGGAAACACCATATATTTT. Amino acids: CASSLWAGNTIYF.

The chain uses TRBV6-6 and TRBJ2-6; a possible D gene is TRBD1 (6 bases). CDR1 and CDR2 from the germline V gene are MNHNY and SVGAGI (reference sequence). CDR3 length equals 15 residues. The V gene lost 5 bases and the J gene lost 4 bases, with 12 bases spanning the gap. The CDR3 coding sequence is TGTGCCAGCAGTGGACAGACCGCCGGGGCCAACGTCCTGACTTTC. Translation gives CASSGQTAGANVLTF.

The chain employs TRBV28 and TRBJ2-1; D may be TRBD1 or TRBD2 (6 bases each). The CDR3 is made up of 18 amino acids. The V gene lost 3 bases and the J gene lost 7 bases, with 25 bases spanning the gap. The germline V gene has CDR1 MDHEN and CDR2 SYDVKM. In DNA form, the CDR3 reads TGTGCCAGCAGTTTGTCCATCTTTGGGGGGCCCCTGTGGAATGAGCAGTTCTTC. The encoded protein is CASSLSIFGGPLWNEQFF. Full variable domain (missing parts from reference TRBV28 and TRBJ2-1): DVKVTQSSRYLVKRTGEKVFLECVQDMDHENMFWYRQDPGLGLRLIYFSYDVKMKEKGDIPEGYSVSREKKERFSLILESASTNQTSMYLCASSLSIFGGPLWNEQFFGPGTRLTVL.

CDR3 nucleotides: TGTGCCAGCAGCTTAGACGGACAGGGGGGCCTTCCTGCAGATACGCAGTATTTT. It is translated as CASSLDGQGGLPADTQYF. This chain connects TRBV11-3 to TRBJ2-3; 10 nucleotides agree with TRBD1. J was trimmed by 4 bases and V by 0 bases; bases with no gene match: 10. From germline, CDR1 is SGHNT and CDR2 YENEEA. The CDR3 sequence is 18 residues long.

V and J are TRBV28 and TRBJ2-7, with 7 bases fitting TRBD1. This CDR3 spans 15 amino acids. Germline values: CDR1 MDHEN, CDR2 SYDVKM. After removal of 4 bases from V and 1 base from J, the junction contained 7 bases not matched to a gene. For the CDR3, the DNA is TGTGCCAGCAGTTCCCACTCGACAGGGTCCTACGAGCAGTACTTC. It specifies CASSSHSTGSYEQYF.

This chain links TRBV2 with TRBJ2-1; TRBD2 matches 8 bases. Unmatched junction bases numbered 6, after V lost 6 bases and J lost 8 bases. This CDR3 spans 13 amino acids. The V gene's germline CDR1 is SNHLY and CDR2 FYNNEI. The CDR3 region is CASRPGLVDEQFF. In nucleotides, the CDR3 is TGTGCCAGCAGGCCGGGACTAGTCGATGAGCAGTTCTTC.

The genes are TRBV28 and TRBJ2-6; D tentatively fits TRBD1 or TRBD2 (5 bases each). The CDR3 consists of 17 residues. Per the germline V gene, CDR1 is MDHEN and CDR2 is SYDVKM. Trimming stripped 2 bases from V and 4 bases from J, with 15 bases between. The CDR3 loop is CASSLLLRGPGANVLTF. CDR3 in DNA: TGTGCCAGCAGTTTACTACTGAGGGGCCCGGGGGCCAACGTCCTGACTTTC.

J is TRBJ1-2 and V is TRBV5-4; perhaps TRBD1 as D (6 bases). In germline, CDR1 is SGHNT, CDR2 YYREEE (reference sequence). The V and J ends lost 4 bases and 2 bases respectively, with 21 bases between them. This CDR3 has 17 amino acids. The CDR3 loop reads CASSQGLSQGLNYGYTF. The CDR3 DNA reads TGTGCCAGCAGCCAAGGCCTATCCCAGGGGCTAAACTATGGCTACACCTTC.

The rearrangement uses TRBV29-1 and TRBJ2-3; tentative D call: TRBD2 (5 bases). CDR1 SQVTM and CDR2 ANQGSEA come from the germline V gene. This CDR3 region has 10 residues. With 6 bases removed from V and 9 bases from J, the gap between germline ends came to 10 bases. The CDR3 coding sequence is TGCAGCGTCGCGGAGGTGACGCAGTATTTT. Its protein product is CSVAEVTQYF.

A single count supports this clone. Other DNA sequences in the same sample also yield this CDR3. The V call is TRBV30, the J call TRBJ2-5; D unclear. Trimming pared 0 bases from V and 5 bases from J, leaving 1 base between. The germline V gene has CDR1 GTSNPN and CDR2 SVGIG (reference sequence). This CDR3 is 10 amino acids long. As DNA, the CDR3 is TGTGCCTGGAGTGTTGAGACCCAGTACTTC. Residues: CAWSVETQYF.

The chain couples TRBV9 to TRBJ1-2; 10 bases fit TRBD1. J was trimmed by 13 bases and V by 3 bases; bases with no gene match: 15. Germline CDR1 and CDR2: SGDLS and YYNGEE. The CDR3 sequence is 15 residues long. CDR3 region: CASSGQGALPMGITF. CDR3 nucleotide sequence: TGTGCCAGCAGCGGACAGGGGGCGCTGCCGATGGGCATCACCTTC.

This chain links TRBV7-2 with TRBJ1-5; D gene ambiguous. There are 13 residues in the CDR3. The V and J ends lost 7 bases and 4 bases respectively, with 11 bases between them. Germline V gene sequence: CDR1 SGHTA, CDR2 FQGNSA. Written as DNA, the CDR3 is TGTGCCAGCACCACGGATCGAAATCAGCCCCAGCATTTT. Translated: CASTTDRNQPQHF.

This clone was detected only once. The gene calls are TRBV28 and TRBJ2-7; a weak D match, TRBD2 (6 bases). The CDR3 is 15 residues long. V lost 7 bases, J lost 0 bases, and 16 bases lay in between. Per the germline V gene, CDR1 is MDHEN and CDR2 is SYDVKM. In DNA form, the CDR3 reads TGTGCCAGCACGCCTCCGGGACTTATCTCCTACGAGCAGTACTTC. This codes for CASTPPGLISYEQYF.

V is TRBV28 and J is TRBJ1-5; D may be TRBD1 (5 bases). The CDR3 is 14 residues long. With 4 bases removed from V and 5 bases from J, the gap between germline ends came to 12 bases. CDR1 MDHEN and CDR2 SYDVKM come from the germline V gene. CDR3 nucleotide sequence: TGTGCCAGCAGTTCAACCGGGACCTATCAGCCCCAGCATTTT. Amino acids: CASSSTGTYQPQHF.

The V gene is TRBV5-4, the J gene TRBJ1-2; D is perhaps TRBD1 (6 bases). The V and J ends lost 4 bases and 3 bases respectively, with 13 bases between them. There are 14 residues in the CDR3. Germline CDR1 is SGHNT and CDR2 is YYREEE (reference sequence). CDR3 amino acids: CASSAQGRDYGYTF. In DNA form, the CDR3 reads TGTGCCAGCAGCGCACAGGGACGGGACTATGGCTACACCTTC.

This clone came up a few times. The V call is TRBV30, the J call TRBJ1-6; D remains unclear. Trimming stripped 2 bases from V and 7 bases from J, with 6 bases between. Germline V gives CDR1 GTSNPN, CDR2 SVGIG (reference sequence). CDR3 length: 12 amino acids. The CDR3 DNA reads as TGTGCCTGGAGTTTGAGGAATTCACCCCTCCACTTT. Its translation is CAWSLRNSPLHF.

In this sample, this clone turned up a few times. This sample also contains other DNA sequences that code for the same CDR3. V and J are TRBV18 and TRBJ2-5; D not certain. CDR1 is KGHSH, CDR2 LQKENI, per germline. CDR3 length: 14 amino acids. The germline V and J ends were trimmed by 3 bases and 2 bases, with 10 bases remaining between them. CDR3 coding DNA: TGTGCCAGCTCACCCAATCGTGCACAAGAGACCCAGTACTTC. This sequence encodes CASSPNRAQETQYF.

The CDR3 is CASSQFGTGELFF. DNA for the CDR3: TGCGCCAGCAGCCAGTTTGGTACCGGGGAGCTGTTTTTT. V gene TRBV4-1 combines with J gene TRBJ2-2; D not resolved. The CDR3 is 13 residues long. Per the germline V gene, CDR1 is MGHRA and CDR2 is YSYEKL. V dropped 3 bases and J dropped 5 bases, with 7 bases sitting between them.

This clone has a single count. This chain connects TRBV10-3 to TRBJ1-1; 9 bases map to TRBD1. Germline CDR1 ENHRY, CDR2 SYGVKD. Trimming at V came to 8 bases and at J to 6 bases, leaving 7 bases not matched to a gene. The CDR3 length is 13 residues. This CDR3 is CAISGQGRAEAFF. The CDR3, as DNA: TGTGCCATCTCAGGACAGGGGAGGGCTGAAGCTTTCTTT.

Here the CDR3 DNA reads TGTGCCAGCCTTTTGGGGACAGGGACCTACGAGCAGTACTTC. Protein product: CASLLGTGTYEQYF. The chain has TRBV21-1 and TRBJ2-7; the table's D call, TRBD1, was not checked against the DNA. TRBV21-1 is deemed a pseudogene. The CDR3 sequence is 14 residues long.

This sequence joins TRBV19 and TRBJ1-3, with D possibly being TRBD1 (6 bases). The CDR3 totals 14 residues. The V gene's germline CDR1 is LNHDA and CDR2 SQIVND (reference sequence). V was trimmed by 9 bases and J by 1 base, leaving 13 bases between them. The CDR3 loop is CASTGLFSGNTIYF. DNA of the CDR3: TGTGCCAGCACAGGGTTGTTTTCTGGAAACACCATATATTTT. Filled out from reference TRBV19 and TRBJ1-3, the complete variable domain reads DGGITQSPKYLFRKEGQNVTLSCEQNLNHDAMYWYRQDPGQGLRLIYYSQIVNDFQKGDIAEGYSVSREKKESFPLTVTSAQKNPTAFYLCASTGLFSGNTIYFGEGSWLTVV.

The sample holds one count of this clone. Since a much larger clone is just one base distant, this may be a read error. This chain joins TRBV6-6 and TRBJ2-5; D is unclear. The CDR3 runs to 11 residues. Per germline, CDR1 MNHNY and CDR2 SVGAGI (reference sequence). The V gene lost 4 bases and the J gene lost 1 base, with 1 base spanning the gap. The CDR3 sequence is CASSFQETQYF. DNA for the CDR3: TGTGCCAGCAGTTTCCAAGAGACCCAGTACTTC.

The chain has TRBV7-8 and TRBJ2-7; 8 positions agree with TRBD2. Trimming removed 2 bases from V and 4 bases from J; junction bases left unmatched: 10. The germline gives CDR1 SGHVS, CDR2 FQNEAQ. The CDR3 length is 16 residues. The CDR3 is CASSLYNQAGDYEQYF. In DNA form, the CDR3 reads TGTGCCAGCAGCTTATACAATCAAGCGGGAGATTACGAGCAGTACTTC.